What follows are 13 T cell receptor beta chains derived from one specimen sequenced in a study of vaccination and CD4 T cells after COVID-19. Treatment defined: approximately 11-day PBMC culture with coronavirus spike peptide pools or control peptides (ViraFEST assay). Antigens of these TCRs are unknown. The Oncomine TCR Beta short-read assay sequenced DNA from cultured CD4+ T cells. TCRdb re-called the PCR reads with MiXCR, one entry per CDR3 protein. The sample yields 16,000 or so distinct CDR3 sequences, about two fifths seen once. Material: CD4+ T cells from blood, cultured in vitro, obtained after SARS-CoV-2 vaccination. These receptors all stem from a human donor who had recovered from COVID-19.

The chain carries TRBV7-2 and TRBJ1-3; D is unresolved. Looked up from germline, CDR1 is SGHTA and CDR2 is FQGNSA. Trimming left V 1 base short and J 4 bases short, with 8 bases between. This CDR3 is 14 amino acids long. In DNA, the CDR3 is TGTGCCAGCAGCTTAGGAACAACCGGAAACACCATATATTTT. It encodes CASSLGTTGNTIYF.

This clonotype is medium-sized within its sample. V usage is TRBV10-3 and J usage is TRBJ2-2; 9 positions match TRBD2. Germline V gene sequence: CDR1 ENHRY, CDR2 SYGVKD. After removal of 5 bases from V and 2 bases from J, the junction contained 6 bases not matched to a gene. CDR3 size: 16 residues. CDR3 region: CAISTVAGVNTGELFF. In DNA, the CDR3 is TGTGCCATCAGTACCGTAGCGGGAGTCAACACCGGGGAGCTGTTTTTT.

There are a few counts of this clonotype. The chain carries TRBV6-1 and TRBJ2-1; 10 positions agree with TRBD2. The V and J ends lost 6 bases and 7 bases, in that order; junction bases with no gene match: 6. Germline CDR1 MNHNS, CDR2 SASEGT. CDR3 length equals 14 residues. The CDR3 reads CASRPSGSLNEQFF. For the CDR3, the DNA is TGTGCCAGCAGGCCTAGCGGGAGCCTGAATGAGCAGTTCTTC.

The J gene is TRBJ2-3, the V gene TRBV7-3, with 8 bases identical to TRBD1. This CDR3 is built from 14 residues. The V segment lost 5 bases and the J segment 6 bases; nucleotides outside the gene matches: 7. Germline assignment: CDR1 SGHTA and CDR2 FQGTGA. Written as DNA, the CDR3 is TGTGCCAGCAGCCCGTGGGACAGGTCCGATACGCAGTATTTT. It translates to CASSPWDRSDTQYF.

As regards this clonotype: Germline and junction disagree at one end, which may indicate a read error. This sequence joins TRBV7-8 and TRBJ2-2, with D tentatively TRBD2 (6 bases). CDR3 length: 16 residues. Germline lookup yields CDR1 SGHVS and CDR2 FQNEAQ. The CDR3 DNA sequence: TGTACCAGCAGCTTACTCGGGAGAGACTCCACCGGGGAGCTGTTTTTT. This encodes CTSSLLGRDSTGELFF.

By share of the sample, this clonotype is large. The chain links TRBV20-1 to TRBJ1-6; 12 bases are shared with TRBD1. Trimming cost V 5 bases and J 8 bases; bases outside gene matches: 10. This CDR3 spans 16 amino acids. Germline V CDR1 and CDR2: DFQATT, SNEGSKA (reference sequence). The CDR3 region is CSADPGTGGGDSPLHF. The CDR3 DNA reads TGCAGTGCTGACCCCGGGACAGGGGGCGGCGATTCACCCCTCCACTTT.

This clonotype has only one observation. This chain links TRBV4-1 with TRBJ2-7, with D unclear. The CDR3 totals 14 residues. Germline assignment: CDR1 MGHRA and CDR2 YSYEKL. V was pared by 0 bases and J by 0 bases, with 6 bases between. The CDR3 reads CASSQEWGSYEQYF. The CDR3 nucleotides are TGCGCCAGCAGCCAAGAATGGGGCTCCTACGAGCAGTACTTC.

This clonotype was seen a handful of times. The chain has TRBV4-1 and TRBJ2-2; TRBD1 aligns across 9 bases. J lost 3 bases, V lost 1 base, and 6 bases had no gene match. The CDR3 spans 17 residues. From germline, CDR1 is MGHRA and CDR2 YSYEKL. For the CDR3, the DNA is TGCGCCAGCAGCCAAGGACCACGACAGGGGGACACCGGGGAGCTGTTTTTT. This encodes CASSQGPRQGDTGELFF.

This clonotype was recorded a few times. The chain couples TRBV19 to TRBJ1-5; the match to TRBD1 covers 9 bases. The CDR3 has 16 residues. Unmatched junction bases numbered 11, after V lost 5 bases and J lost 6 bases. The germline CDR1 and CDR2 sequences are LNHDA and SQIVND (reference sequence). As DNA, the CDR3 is TGTGCCAGTAGTTCTCAGGACAGGGGAATCCGTCAGCCCCAGCATTTT. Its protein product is CASSSQDRGIRQPQHF.

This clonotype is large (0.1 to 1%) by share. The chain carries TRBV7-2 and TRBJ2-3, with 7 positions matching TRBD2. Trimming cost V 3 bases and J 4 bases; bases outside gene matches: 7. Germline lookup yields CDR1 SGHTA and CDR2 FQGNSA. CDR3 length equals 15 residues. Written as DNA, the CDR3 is TGTGCCAGCAGCTTCGGCGGGAGTGGGGCAGATACGCAGTATTTT. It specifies CASSFGGSGADTQYF.

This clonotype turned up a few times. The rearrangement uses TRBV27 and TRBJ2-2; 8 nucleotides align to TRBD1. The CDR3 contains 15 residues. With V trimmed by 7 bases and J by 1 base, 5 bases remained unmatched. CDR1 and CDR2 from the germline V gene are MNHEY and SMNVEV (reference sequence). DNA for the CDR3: TGTGCCAGCAAAGTTGGGACAGGGAACACCGGGGAGCTGTTTTTT. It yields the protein CASKVGTGNTGELFF.

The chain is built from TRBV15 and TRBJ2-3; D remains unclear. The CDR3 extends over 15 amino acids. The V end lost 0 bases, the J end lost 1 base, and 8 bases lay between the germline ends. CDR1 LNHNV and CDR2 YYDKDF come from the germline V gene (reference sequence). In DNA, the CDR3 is TGTGCCACCAGCAGAGATGGGCTTGGCACAGATACGCAGTATTTT. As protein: CATSRDGLGTDTQYF.

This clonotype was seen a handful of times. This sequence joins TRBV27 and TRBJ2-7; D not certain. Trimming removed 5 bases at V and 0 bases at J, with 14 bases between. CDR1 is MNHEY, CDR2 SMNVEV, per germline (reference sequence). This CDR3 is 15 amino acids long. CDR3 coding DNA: TGTGCCAGCAGTCTCCAGGCCCCGAGCTCCTACGAGCAGTACTTC. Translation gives CASSLQAPSSYEQYF.